These 18 T cell receptor beta chains were sequenced from one sample in a study of blood T cell repertoires in COVID-19. Measured with immunoSEQ multiplex PCR; TCRdb has only the in-frame clones, and not every one. The repertoire holds about 240,000 clones, about four fifths seen once, with about 3.6% in the top ten. Sequencing was performed on PBMCs or T cells enriched from blood (not recorded which). These receptors were collected from a middle-aged woman who had been exposed to COVID-19.

V is TRBV6-5 and J is TRBJ1-3, with D possibly matching TRBD1 (5 bases). CDR1 and CDR2 from the germline V gene are MNHEY and SVGAGI. The V and J ends lost 5 bases and 4 bases respectively, with 15 bases between them. The CDR3 loop spans 15 amino acids. Here the CDR3 reads CASSPQGIYGNTIYF. CDR3 nucleotides: TGTGCCAGCAGTCCCCAGGGAATCTACGGAAACACCATATATTTT.

This clone was counted a few times. The chain's CDR3 is CASSLYRQGSYGYTF. The CDR3 DNA is TGTGCCAGCAGCTTATACAGGCAGGGAAGCTATGGCTACACCTTC. The chain is built from TRBV11-1 and TRBJ1-2; D might be TRBD1 (5 bases). CDR3 length: 15 residues. Trimming removed 2 bases at V and 4 bases at J, with 14 bases between. Germline lookup yields CDR1 SGHAT and CDR2 FQDESV (reference sequence).

This clone occurred a few times. V and J are TRBV7-3 and TRBJ2-6, with 8 bases matching TRBD2. Per the germline V gene, CDR1 is SGHTA and CDR2 is FQGTGA. The CDR3 is 17 residues long. After removal of 2 bases from V and 2 bases from J, the junction contained 5 bases not matched to a gene. This CDR3 is CASSLGTSGTGANVLTF. CDR3 nucleotides: TGTGCCAGCAGCTTAGGGACTAGTGGAACTGGGGCCAACGTCCTGACTTTC.

This clone counts as medium-sized. The chain carries TRBV19 and TRBJ1-5, with D maybe TRBD1 (5 bases). CDR1 is LNHDA, CDR2 SQIVND, per germline (reference sequence). V lost 6 bases and J lost 5, with 11 bases in between. The length of the CDR3 is 13 residues. CDR3 sequence reads: CASSAGIDQPQHF. The DNA for the CDR3 is TGTGCCAGTAGCGCAGGGATAGATCAGCCCCAGCATTTT.

This clone was seen a handful of times. CDR3 protein: CASSLVGTGTNQPQHF. CDR3 bases: TGTGCCAGCAGCTTAGTAGGGACAGGTACGAATCAGCCCCAGCATTTT. The chain couples TRBV7-2 to TRBJ1-5; 8 nucleotides line up with TRBD1. CDR3 length: 16 amino acids. J was trimmed by 4 bases and V by 1 base; bases with no gene match: 6. Germline CDR1 and CDR2: SGHTA and FQGNSA.

This clone came up once. The rearrangement joins TRBV6-5 to TRBJ2-7; TRBD2 matches at 11 bases. Trimming at V came to 8 bases and at J to 0 bases, leaving 3 bases not matched to a gene. Looked up from germline, CDR1 is MNHEY and CDR2 is SVGAGI. The CDR3 runs to 14 residues. The CDR3 sequence is CASRLAGGSYEQYF. CDR3 nucleotides: TGTGCCAGCCGGCTAGCGGGGGGCTCCTACGAGCAGTACTTC.

This sequence joins TRBV4-3 and TRBJ1-2; TRBD1 aligns across 8 bases. Unmatched junction bases numbered 3, after V lost 0 bases and J lost 3 bases. The CDR3 spans 15 residues. Germline assignment: CDR1 LGHNA and CDR2 YSLEER. The CDR3 loop reads CASSQEWTGYYGYTF. CDR3 sequence (DNA): TGCGCCAGCAGCCAAGAGTGGACAGGGTACTATGGCTACACCTTC.

The V and J genes are TRBV4-1 and TRBJ1-2, with a weak D call TRBD1 (6 bases). The CDR3 runs 14 residues. The ends were cut back, 2 bases at V and 7 bases at J, with 14 bases in the middle. Looked up from germline, CDR1 is MGHRA and CDR2 is YSYEKL. As DNA, the CDR3 is TGCGCCAGCAGCCAAACCTACAGGGAGGGTGGCTACACCTTC. As protein: CASSQTYREGGYTF.

The chain recombines TRBV7-3 with TRBJ1-1, with TRBD1 matching over 8 bases. The CDR3 is 16 residues long. CDR1 is SGHTA, CDR2 FQGTGA, per germline. V shed 6 bases, J shed 2 bases, and the junction held 11 bases outside the gene matches. The CDR3 reads CASRSSGGPLNTEAFF. In nucleotides, the CDR3 is TGTGCCAGCAGGTCCTCAGGGGGCCCTCTTAACACTGAAGCTTTCTTT.

The J gene is TRBJ1-1, the V gene TRBV7-8; 11 nucleotides align to TRBD1. The germline V gene has CDR1 SGHVS and CDR2 FQNEAQ. With 10 bases clipped from V and 1 base from J, the junction kept 11 bases outside the gene matches. CDR3 length: 16 residues. The DNA for the CDR3 is TGTGCCACCGTGCGGACAGGGGGCGAGGGGAACACTGAAGCTTTCTTT. This encodes CATVRTGGEGNTEAFF.

The V and J genes are TRBV19 and TRBJ1-1; 7 bases match TRBD1. The V gene's germline CDR1 is LNHDA and CDR2 SQIVND (reference sequence). The CDR3 loop spans 14 amino acids. Trimming cost V 5 bases and J 4 bases; bases outside gene matches: 7. The CDR3 sequence: CASSEDRLSTEAFF. The DNA for the CDR3 is TGTGCCAGTAGTGAGGACAGGTTAAGCACTGAAGCTTTCTTT. Full variable domain (remainder filled in from reference TRBV19 and TRBJ1-1): DGGITQSPKYLFRKEGQNVTLSCEQNLNHDAMYWYRQDPGQGLRLIYYSQIVNDFQKGDIAEGYSVSREKKESFPLTVTSAQKNPTAFYLCASSEDRLSTEAFFGQGTRLTVV.

This clone appeared a single time. The chain uses TRBV5-5 and TRBJ2-5; D is possibly TRBD1 (6 bases). This CDR3 is built from 14 residues. Trimming took off 1 base at V and 5 bases at J, with 12 bases between the two ends. Per germline, CDR1 SGHKS and CDR2 YYEKEE (reference sequence). The CDR3 DNA sequence: TGTGCCAGCAGCTTGAACAGGGCGGCGGAGACCCAGTACTTC. This translates into CASSLNRAAETQYF.

The J gene is TRBJ2-2, the V gene TRBV4-1, with 12 bases lining up with TRBD2. The CDR3 spans 18 residues. Trimming at V came to 1 base and at J to 5 bases, leaving 8 bases not matched to a gene. Germline CDR1 reads MGHRA; CDR2 reads YSYEKL. The DNA for the CDR3 is TGCGCCAGCAGCCAAGCGTCTAGCGGGGGGGCCGGTACCGGGGAGCTGTTTTTT. Translating gives CASSQASSGGAGTGELFF.

Details on this clone: Other nucleotide sequences in the sample specify the same CDR3. The V gene is TRBV4-1, the J gene TRBJ1-5; 9 nucleotides align to TRBD1. Losses at the gene ends were 1 base for V and 7 bases for J; bases not matched to a gene: 11. The length of the CDR3 is 17 residues. Germline assignment: CDR1 MGHRA and CDR2 YSYEKL. The CDR3 DNA reads TGCGCCAGCAGCCAAGGGTCTACAGGGGGCGCGGGGCAGCCCCAGCATTTT. It encodes CASSQGSTGGAGQPQHF.

The chain is built from TRBV6-5 and TRBJ1-2; perhaps TRBD1 as D (5 bases). Trimming cost V 6 bases and J 7 bases, with 18 bases left between them. Germline V CDR1 and CDR2: MNHEY, SVGAGI. The CDR3 runs 14 residues. The CDR3 DNA is TGTGCCAGCAGAGATACCGGGACTCAGGGTGGCTACACCTTC. Amino acids: CASRDTGTQGGYTF.

This clone was counted a few times. V is TRBV2 and J is TRBJ1-4; 7 bases agree with TRBD1. CDR3 length: 12 amino acids. Germline-derived CDR1 and CDR2 are SNHLY and FYNNEI. The CDR3 sequence: CAITGVDEKLFF. The DNA for the CDR3 is TGTGCAATCACAGGGGTGGATGAAAAACTGTTTTTT.

CDR3 DNA sequence: TGTGCCAGTAGCACTACTAGCGGGGCCTACAATGAGCAGTTCTTC. This codes for CASSTTSGAYNEQFF. The J gene is TRBJ2-1, the V gene TRBV19; 10 bases map to TRBD2. The CDR3 consists of 15 residues. The J segment lost 2 bases and the V segment lost 6 bases, leaving 4 bases of the junction unmatched. The germline V gene has CDR1 LNHDA and CDR2 SQIVND (reference sequence).

The table lists this clone with a count of one. The V gene is TRBV5-8, the J gene TRBJ1-5; 7 bases line up with TRBD1. The CDR3 runs to 15 residues. J was trimmed by 2 bases and V by 4 bases; bases with no gene match: 6. Germline lookup yields CDR1 SGHTS and CDR2 YDEGEE. CDR3: CASSRGQVRNQPQHF. DNA for the CDR3: TGTGCCAGCAGCCGAGGACAGGTTCGCAATCAGCCCCAGCATTTT.